Listed below are T cell receptor beta chains from one sample, sequenced in a study of molecular identifiers for immune sequencing clone quantification. TCRdb reprocessed the PCR reads via MiXCR and lists one record per CDR3 protein. The sample carries 490,000 or so distinct CDR3 sequences, around 23% recorded once. Specimen: naive CD8+ T cells from blood, with Jurkat cell RNA spiked in. These receptors were obtained from a human donor in good health. Some libraries in this study had Jurkat cell RNA spiked in. Each CDR3 is given with its conserved first and last residue. The order of the fields is V gene, J gene, clone size, CDR3 length, D gene, CDR3 DNA, CDR3 protein. D genes are given only for firm matches. Some rows mark clone size as missing; the rest say once, few, many or name a class of expanded clone.

>TRBV7-6|TRBJ2-5|NA|14|NA
TGTGCCAGCAGCTTTGGTTGGTCCCAAGAGACCCAGTACTTC
CASSFGWSQETQYF
>TRBV7-6|TRBJ2-5|many|17|TRBD2
TGTGCCAGCAGCTTCCGAACGGGAGGGGCGGGCAAAGAGACCCAGTACTTC
CASSFRTGGAGKETQYF
>TRBV28|TRBJ2-7|few|14|TRBD2
TGTGCCAGCAGGGCACTAGCGGACTTGGGCGAGCAGTACTTC
CASRALADLGEQYF
>TRBV7-9|TRBJ2-6|NA|20|TRBD2
TGTGCCAGCAGCTCCTGGATGGGACTAGCGGTTAGCTCTGGGGCCAACGTCCTGACTTTC
CASSSWMGLAVSSGANVLTF
>TRBV7-9|TRBJ2-3|NA|16|NA
TGTGCCAGCAGCTTTAGTTGGGGGGGCCAGGCAGATACGCAGTATTTT
CASSFSWGGQADTQYF
>TRBV7-2|TRBJ2-3|many|15|TRBD2
TGTGCCTCCACAGGACTAGCGGGAGTTCCAGATACGCAGTATTTT
CASTGLAGVPDTQYF
>TRBV7-9|TRBJ2-3|few|17|NA
TGTGCCAGCAGCTTACAGTCTGGGCGGACCCGCACAGATACGCAGTATTTT
CASSLQSGRTRTDTQYF
>TRBV5-1|TRBJ2-3|few|15|NA
TGCGCCAGCAGCTTGGTAGCGCCTAGCACAGATACGCAGTATTTT
CASSLVAPSTDTQYF
>TRBV7-9|TRBJ2-2|few|15|TRBD1
TGTGCCAGCAGCAAGGGACAGGGAAACACCGGGGAGCTGTTTTTT
CASSKGQGNTGELFF
>TRBV20-1|TRBJ2-3|NA|17|NA
TGCAGTGCTAGAGACTGGCGGAGGGTAGAGGAGACAGATATGCAGTATTTT
CSARDWRRVEETDMQYF